The TCR beta chain under discussion was sequenced for a study of PD-1 blockade in classical Hodgkin lymphoma. Study-level points and caveats: There remain no defined causes for the repertoire differences, which possibly reflect disease activity or prior therapy. Compared with baseline, CD4+ but not CD8+ TCR diversity had risen significantly by C4D1. Those starting nivolumab under 1 year post-ASCT were excluded.

Germline CDR1 and CDR2: MDHEN and SYDVKM. The V segment lost 4 bases and the J segment 6 bases; nucleotides outside the gene matches: 9. The CDR3 spans 14 residues. Every one of the patients relapsed after autologous stem cell transplantation (brentuximab vedotin exposure was variable). TCRdb's table, derived via immunoSEQ multiplex PCR, lists solely in-frame clones and lacks some. The sample lists 20,000 to 30,000 clones; about 83% were seen once. For this clone: Antigen: not known.

The source is a human donor with classical Hodgkin lymphoma. The input for sequencing was peripheral blood mononuclear cells (PBMCs), taken before the second cycle of nivolumab. The chain links TRBV28 to TRBJ2-7; 7 bases match TRBD2. CDR3 sequence reads: CASSWGRAGVEQYF. In DNA form, the CDR3 reads TGTGCCAGCAGTTGGGGGAGGGCCGGAGTCGAGCAGTACTTC.